This TCR beta chain is from a study of cytomegalovirus exposure and HLA in healthy donors. With 60 Vbeta and 13 Jbeta primers, the PCR was carried out. Profiled with immunoSEQ multiplex PCR; TCRdb holds only in-frame clones, not every one. The specimen's table records over 100,000 clones. Germline V gives CDR1 MGHDK, CDR2 SYGVNS. This CDR3 is 15 amino acids long. With V trimmed by 6 bases and J by 5 bases, 5 bases remained unmatched. Sequencing was performed on PBMCs. The V call is TRBV25-1, the J call TRBJ2-5, with TRBD2 matching 14 bases. This receptor was identified in a man between 40 and 49 years old in good health and CMV-seropositive. The CDR3 is CASSLGLAGGETQYF. Here the CDR3 DNA reads TGTGCCAGCAGCCTTGGACTAGCGGGAGGTGAGACCCAGTACTTC.